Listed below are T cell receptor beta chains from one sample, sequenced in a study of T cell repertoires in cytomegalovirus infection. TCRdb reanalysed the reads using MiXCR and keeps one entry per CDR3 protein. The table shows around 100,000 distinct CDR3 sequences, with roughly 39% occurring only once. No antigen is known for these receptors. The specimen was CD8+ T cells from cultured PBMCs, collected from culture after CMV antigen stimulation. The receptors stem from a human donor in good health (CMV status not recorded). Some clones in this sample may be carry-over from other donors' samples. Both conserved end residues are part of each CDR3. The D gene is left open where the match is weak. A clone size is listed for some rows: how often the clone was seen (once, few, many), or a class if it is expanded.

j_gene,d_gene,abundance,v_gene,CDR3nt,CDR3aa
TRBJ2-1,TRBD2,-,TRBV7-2,TGTGCCAGCAGCTTAGCGAGCGGGGGGGGGTACAATGAGCAGTTCTTC,CASSLASGGGYNEQFF
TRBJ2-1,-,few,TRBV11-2,TGTGCCAGCAGCTTAGATCCGGGGCCCGTCAATGAGCAGTTCTTC,CASSLDPGPVNEQFF
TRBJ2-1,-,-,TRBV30,TGTGCCTGGACGTTAAGCTCCTACAATGAGCAGTTCTTC,CAWTLSSYNEQFF
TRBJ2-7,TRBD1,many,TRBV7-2,TGTGCCAGCGGCCGGGACAGCTCCTACGAGCAGTACTTC,CASGRDSSYEQYF
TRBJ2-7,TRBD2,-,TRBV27,TGTGCCAGCAGTCCCTCGGCGGGGGGAAGCGAGCAGTACTTC,CASSPSAGGSEQYF
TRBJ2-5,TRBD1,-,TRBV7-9,TGTGCCAGCAGCCGGACAGGGGAAGAGACCCAGTACTTC,CASSRTGEETQYF
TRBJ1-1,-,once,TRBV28,TGTGCCAGCAGTCCGAGGGGGGCCGCGAACACTGAAGCTTTCTTT,CASSPRGAANTEAFF
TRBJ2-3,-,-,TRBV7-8,TGTGCCAGCAGCCTTGGGGGGACGGACACAGATACGCAGTATTTT,CASSLGGTDTDTQYF
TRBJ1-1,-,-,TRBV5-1,TGCGCCAGCAGCTCCGGGGCACCCGAAGCTTTCTTT,CASSSGAPEAFF
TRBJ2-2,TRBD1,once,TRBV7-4,TGTGCCAGCAGAGGACAGGGGGATATCGGGGAGCTGTTTTTT,CASRGQGDIGELFF
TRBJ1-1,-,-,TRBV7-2,TGTGCCAGCAGCTATATACTTGGGAACACTGAAGCTTTCTTT,CASSYILGNTEAFF
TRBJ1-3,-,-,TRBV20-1,TGCAGTGCTAGAGCCCTCCCGGGGCAGCCAAGTCTCTCTGGAAACACCATATATTTT,CSARALPGQPSLSGNTIYF
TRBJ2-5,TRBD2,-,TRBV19,TGTGCCAGTAGTATGGGACTAGCGGACCAAGAGACCCAGTACTTC,CASSMGLADQETQYF
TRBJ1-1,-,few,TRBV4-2,TGTGCCAGCAGCCGACGGTTGAACACTGAAGCTTTCTTT,CASSRRLNTEAFF
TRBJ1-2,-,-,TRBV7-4,TGTGCCAGCGGGTTGACAGGAACTGCCTACGGCTACACCTTC,CASGLTGTAYGYTF
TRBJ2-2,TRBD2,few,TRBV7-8,TGTGCCAGCAGCTTATTATCTAGCGGGAGGATCGCGAACACCGGGGAGCTGTTTTTT,CASSLLSSGRIANTGELFF
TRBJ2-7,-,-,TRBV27,TGTGCCAGCAGTCCCGGCCTCGGCGGCGAGCAGTACTTC,CASSPGLGGEQYF
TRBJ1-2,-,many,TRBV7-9,TGTGCCAGCAGCTCACACACGGAAGGCTACACCTTC,CASSSHTEGYTF
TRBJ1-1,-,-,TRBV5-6,TGTGCCAGCAGCTTCCCCAGTATGGACACTGAAGCTTTCTTT,CASSFPSMDTEAFF
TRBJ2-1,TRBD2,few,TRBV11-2,TGTGCCAGCAGCTTAGAGATAGCGGGGGTCATTTACAATGAGCAGTTCTTC,CASSLEIAGVIYNEQFF
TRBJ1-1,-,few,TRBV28,TGTGCCACTCCCTCCGAAGGGGGTACCCCTGAAGCTTTCTTT,CATPSEGGTPEAFF
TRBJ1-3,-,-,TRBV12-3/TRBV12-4,TGTGCCAGCAGTTTTCTGTTGGGCCCCAGATCGGGTGGGGATAGTCCGCGAAACACCATATATTTT,CASSFLLGPRSGGDSPRNTIYF
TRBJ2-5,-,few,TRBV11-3,TGTGCCAGCAGCTTAGATTCGGGGCAGGGGCAAGAGACCCAGTACTTC,CASSLDSGQGQETQYF
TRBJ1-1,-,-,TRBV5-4,TGTGCCACCAACGATCCGGACGTGAACACTGAAGCTTTCTTT,CATNDPDVNTEAFF
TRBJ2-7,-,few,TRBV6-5,TGTGCCAGCAGTTACGGGATCGCCTACGAGCAGTACTTC,CASSYGIAYEQYF
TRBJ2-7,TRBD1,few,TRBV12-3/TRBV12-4,TGTGCCAGCAGCCTTGGACAGGGCCTGGCCTACGAGCAGTACTTC,CASSLGQGLAYEQYF
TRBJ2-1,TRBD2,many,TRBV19,TGTGCCAGTACTTGGGCGGGGGGGCTGAATGAGCAGTTCTTC,CASTWAGGLNEQFF
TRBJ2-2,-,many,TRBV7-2,TGTGCCAGCAGCTTAAACAGCGGGAACACCGGGGAGCTGTTTTTT,CASSLNSGNTGELFF
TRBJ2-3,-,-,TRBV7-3,TGTGCCAGCAGCCCTCATAAAGTAGCAGATACGCAGTATTTT,CASSPHKVADTQYF
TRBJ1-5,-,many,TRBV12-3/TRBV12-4,TGTGCCAGCAGTTTCGGGCGCAATCAGCCCCAGCATTTT,CASSFGRNQPQHF
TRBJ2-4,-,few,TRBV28,TGTGCCAGCAGCCTGGACGGAAGAATTACTAGCTTCTCCAAAAACATTCAGTACTTC,CASSLDGRITSFSKNIQYF
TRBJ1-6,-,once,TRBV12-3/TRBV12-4,TGTGCCAGCACGGAGCGAATTTACAATTCACCCCTCCACTTT,CASTERIYNSPLHF
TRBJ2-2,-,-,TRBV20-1,TGCAGTGCTTTAAGGGGGGAAACCGGGGAGCTGTTTTTT,CSALRGETGELFF
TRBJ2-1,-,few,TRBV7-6,TGTGCCAGCAGCTTCGACTCCTCCTCCTACAATGAGCAGTTCTTC,CASSFDSSSYNEQFF
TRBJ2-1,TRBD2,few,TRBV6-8,TGTGCCAGCACCAACGGTCTAGCGGGGGGCTACAATGAGCAGTTCTTC,CASTNGLAGGYNEQFF
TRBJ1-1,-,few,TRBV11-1,TGTGCCAGCAGCTTATCCTGGACCGGGGGAAACACTGAAGCTTTCTTT,CASSLSWTGGNTEAFF
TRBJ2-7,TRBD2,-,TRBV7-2,TGTGCCAGCAGCTTACTAGCGGGGACCTACGAGCAGTACTTC,CASSLLAGTYEQYF